A selection of T cell receptor beta chains follows, all from one sample in a study of blood T cell repertoires in COVID-19. Only in-frame clones appear in the TCRdb table, and some are missing; sequencing was by immunoSEQ multiplex PCR. Of 40,000 to 50,000 clones in the sample, 86% were seen once. Input material: PBMCs or T cells enriched from blood (not recorded which). These receptors were taken from a woman aged 45-60 years who had recovered from COVID-19. Each CDR3 is given with its conserved first and last residue. The D gene is left open where the match is weak. Only part of the rows carry a size: once, few, many, or a class if the clone is expanded.

j_call: TRBJ1-1
cdr3_length: 13
v_call: TRBV12-3/TRBV12-4
d_call: .
clone_size: .
cdr3_aa: CASSFPGLTEAFF
cdr3_nt: TGTGCCAGCAGTTTCCCAGGGTTGACTGAAGCTTTCTTT

j_call: TRBJ2-6
cdr3_length: 16
v_call: TRBV7-2
d_call: .
clone_size: .
cdr3_aa: CASSSRGAAGANVLTF
cdr3_nt: TGTGCCAGCAGCTCCCGGGGGGCAGCTGGGGCCAACGTCCTGACTTTC

j_call: TRBJ2-1
cdr3_length: 15
v_call: TRBV5-1
d_call: TRBD2
clone_size: once
cdr3_aa: CASSPNGGSGNEQFF
cdr3_nt: TGCGCCAGCAGCCCCAATGGCGGGAGTGGCAATGAGCAGTTCTTC

j_call: TRBJ1-2
cdr3_length: 15
v_call: TRBV3-1/TRBV3-2
d_call: .
clone_size: .
cdr3_aa: CASSLGGGGNYGYTF
cdr3_nt: TGTGCCAGCAGTTTGGGAGGGGGAGGAAACTATGGCTACACCTTC

j_call: TRBJ2-3
cdr3_length: 16
v_call: TRBV4-3
d_call: TRBD2
clone_size: .
cdr3_aa: CASSQALAGGPDTQYF
cdr3_nt: TGCGCCAGCAGCCAGGCACTAGCGGGAGGACCCGATACGCAGTATTTT

j_call: TRBJ2-5
cdr3_length: 16
v_call: TRBV6-2/TRBV6-3
d_call: .
clone_size: .
cdr3_aa: CASSPHKVAGRETQYF
cdr3_nt: TGTGCCAGCAGCCCCCACAAGGTGGCGGGTCGAGAGACCCAGTACTTC

j_call: TRBJ2-1
cdr3_length: 20
v_call: TRBV5-1
d_call: TRBD1
clone_size: .
cdr3_aa: CASSQGSGQGAWSSYNEQFF
cdr3_nt: TGCGCCAGCAGCCAAGGCTCGGGACAGGGGGCTTGGAGCTCCTACAATGAGCAGTTCTTC

j_call: TRBJ2-7
cdr3_length: 12
v_call: TRBV6-6
d_call: TRBD2
clone_size: .
cdr3_aa: CASGAGGYEQYF
cdr3_nt: TGTGCCAGTGGAGCGGGAGGATACGAGCAGTACTTC

j_call: TRBJ2-1
cdr3_length: 16
v_call: TRBV6-4
d_call: TRBD2
clone_size: once
cdr3_aa: CASSVLAGGGYNEQFF
cdr3_nt: TGTGCCAGCAGTGTACTAGCGGGAGGTGGGTACAATGAGCAGTTCTTC

j_call: TRBJ1-2
cdr3_length: 13
v_call: TRBV7-8
d_call: .
clone_size: .
cdr3_aa: CASSFRGDYGYTF
cdr3_nt: TGTGCCAGCAGCTTTCGGGGGGACTATGGCTACACCTTC

j_call: TRBJ1-1
cdr3_length: 13
v_call: TRBV19
d_call: .
clone_size: .
cdr3_aa: CASSINWNTEAFF
cdr3_nt: TGTGCCAGTAGTATTAATTGGAACACTGAAGCTTTCTTT

j_call: TRBJ2-3
cdr3_length: 14
v_call: TRBV12-5
d_call: TRBD2
clone_size: .
cdr3_aa: CASGTGTSGKAQYF
cdr3_nt: TGTGCTAGTGGTACAGGGACTAGCGGGAAGGCGCAGTATTTT

j_call: TRBJ2-7
cdr3_length: 16
v_call: TRBV7-2
d_call: TRBD1
clone_size: .
cdr3_aa: CASSPSWDRSSYEQYF
cdr3_nt: TGTGCCAGCAGCCCTAGCTGGGACAGGAGCTCCTACGAGCAGTACTTC

j_call: TRBJ1-5
cdr3_length: 15
v_call: TRBV11-2
d_call: .
clone_size: .
cdr3_aa: CASTGWEGGYQPQHF
cdr3_nt: TGTGCCAGCACCGGGTGGGAGGGAGGTTATCAGCCCCAGCATTTT

j_call: TRBJ2-7
cdr3_length: 15
v_call: TRBV7-2
d_call: TRBD2
clone_size: .
cdr3_aa: CASSQIAGGASEQYF
cdr3_nt: TGTGCCAGCAGCCAGATAGCGGGAGGTGCGAGCGAGCAGTACTTC

j_call: TRBJ1-6
cdr3_length: 17
v_call: TRBV5-4
d_call: TRBD1
clone_size: .
cdr3_aa: CASSSADRGPNNSPLHF
cdr3_nt: TGTGCCAGCAGCTCAGCCGACAGGGGGCCGAATAATTCACCCCTCCACTTT

j_call: TRBJ1-1
cdr3_length: 16
v_call: TRBV4-3
d_call: .
clone_size: .
cdr3_aa: CASRNVGGVVNTEAFF
cdr3_nt: TGCGCCAGCAGGAATGTTGGAGGGGTGGTCAACACTGAAGCTTTCTTT

j_call: TRBJ2-5
cdr3_length: 15
v_call: TRBV6-5
d_call: TRBD1
clone_size: .
cdr3_aa: CASSYEAGGLETQYF
cdr3_nt: TGTGCCAGCAGTTACGAGGCAGGGGGCCTGGAGACCCAGTACTTC

j_call: TRBJ1-5
cdr3_length: 14
v_call: TRBV28
d_call: .
clone_size: .
cdr3_aa: CASTILQGNQPQHF
cdr3_nt: TGTGCCAGCACCATCTTACAGGGAAATCAGCCCCAGCATTTT

j_call: TRBJ1-1
cdr3_length: 13
v_call: TRBV28
d_call: .
clone_size: .
cdr3_aa: CAAKGDLNTEAFF
cdr3_nt: TGTGCCGCGAAAGGAGATTTGAACACTGAAGCTTTCTTT

j_call: TRBJ1-4
cdr3_length: 13
v_call: TRBV10-3
d_call: .
clone_size: few
cdr3_aa: CAISAREGEKLFF
cdr3_nt: TGTGCCATCAGTGCCAGGGAAGGAGAAAAACTGTTTTTT

j_call: TRBJ2-3
cdr3_length: 17
v_call: TRBV4-3
d_call: .
clone_size: .
cdr3_aa: CASSQRFTASGTDTQYF
cdr3_nt: TGCGCCAGCAGCCAAAGGTTCACTGCCAGCGGCACAGATACGCAGTATTTT

j_call: TRBJ1-2
cdr3_length: 18
v_call: TRBV15
d_call: .
clone_size: .
cdr3_aa: CATSRASSRTAPVYGYTF
cdr3_nt: TGTGCCACCAGCAGAGCAAGCTCTCGGACAGCACCGGTCTATGGCTACACCTTC

j_call: TRBJ2-5
cdr3_length: 13
v_call: TRBV12-3/TRBV12-4
d_call: .
clone_size: .
cdr3_aa: CASTRLGKETQYF
cdr3_nt: TGTGCCAGCACCCGACTAGGGAAAGAGACCCAGTACTTC

j_call: TRBJ2-1
cdr3_length: 15
v_call: TRBV15
d_call: TRBD1
clone_size: .
cdr3_aa: CATSAQDRAYNEQFF
cdr3_nt: TGTGCCACCAGCGCCCAGGACAGGGCTTACAATGAGCAGTTCTTC

j_call: TRBJ1-5
cdr3_length: 14
v_call: TRBV25-1
d_call: .
clone_size: .
cdr3_aa: CASSRAGVSQPQHF
cdr3_nt: TGTGCCAGCAGTCGAGCAGGGGTTAGTCAGCCCCAGCATTTT

j_call: TRBJ2-5
cdr3_length: 15
v_call: TRBV19
d_call: TRBD2
clone_size: .
cdr3_aa: CASSNRGGASETQYF
cdr3_nt: TGTGCCAGTAGTAACCGCGGGGGGGCCAGTGAGACCCAGTACTTC

j_call: TRBJ2-1
cdr3_length: 18
v_call: TRBV10-1
d_call: TRBD2
clone_size: .
cdr3_aa: CASSGRSPSGRALNEQFF
cdr3_nt: TGCGCCAGCAGTGGTAGGTCGCCAAGCGGGAGGGCCTTAAATGAGCAGTTCTTC

j_call: TRBJ1-5
cdr3_length: 13
v_call: TRBV29-1
d_call: TRBD1
clone_size: .
cdr3_aa: CSVSGTGDQPQHF
cdr3_nt: TGCAGCGTCTCCGGGACAGGGGATCAGCCCCAGCATTTT

j_call: TRBJ2-1
cdr3_length: 14
v_call: TRBV19
d_call: .
clone_size: .
cdr3_aa: CASSTPDTNNEQFF
cdr3_nt: TGTGCCAGTAGTACCCCGGACACCAACAATGAGCAGTTCTTC

j_call: TRBJ2-2
cdr3_length: 15
v_call: TRBV7-6
d_call: .
clone_size: few
cdr3_aa: CASRTPRSGVGELFF
cdr3_nt: TGTGCCAGCAGGACCCCTAGAAGCGGCGTCGGGGAGCTGTTTTTT

j_call: TRBJ2-5
cdr3_length: 13
v_call: TRBV30
d_call: TRBD2
clone_size: .
cdr3_aa: CAWGLVFGETQYF
cdr3_nt: TGTGCCTGGGGACTAGTCTTTGGGGAGACCCAGTACTTC

j_call: TRBJ1-4
cdr3_length: 17
v_call: TRBV7-9
d_call: TRBD1
clone_size: once
cdr3_aa: CASSFRSGGFTNEKLFF
cdr3_nt: TGTGCCAGCAGCTTCCGATCAGGGGGTTTCACTAATGAAAAACTGTTTTTT